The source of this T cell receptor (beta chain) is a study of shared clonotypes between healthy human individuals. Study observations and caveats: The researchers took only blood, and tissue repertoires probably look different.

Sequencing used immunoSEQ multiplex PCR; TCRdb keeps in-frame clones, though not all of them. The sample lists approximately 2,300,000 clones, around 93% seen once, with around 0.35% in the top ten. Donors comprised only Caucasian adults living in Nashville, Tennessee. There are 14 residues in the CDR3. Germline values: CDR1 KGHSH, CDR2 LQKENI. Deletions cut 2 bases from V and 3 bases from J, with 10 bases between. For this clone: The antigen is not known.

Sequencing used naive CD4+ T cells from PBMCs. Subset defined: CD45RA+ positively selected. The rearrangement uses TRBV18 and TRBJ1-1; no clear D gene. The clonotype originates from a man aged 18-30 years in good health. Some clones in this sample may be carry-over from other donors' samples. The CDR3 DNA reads TGTGCCAGCTCACCAACGAGGAGAGACACTGAAGCTTTCTTT. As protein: CASSPTRRDTEAFF.